One sample yielded the 25 T cell receptor beta chains listed below, sequenced in a study of T cell responses to AZD1222 COVID-19 vaccine. Produced via immunoSEQ multiplex PCR; TCRdb's table is partial and in-frame only. The profile shows about 120,000 clones, over 85% of them singletons. The sample here was peripheral blood, taken 28 days after the second AZD1222 dose. Receptor source: an adult who received the AZD1222 COVID-19 vaccine.

This chain connects TRBV5-1 to TRBJ2-7; D is unclear. This CDR3 comprises 16 residues. CDR1 is SGHRS, CDR2 YFSETQ, per germline. With 4 bases removed from V and 0 bases from J, the gap between germline ends came to 17 bases. The CDR3 spells CASSPRAGASSYEQYF. The CDR3, as DNA: TGCGCCAGCAGCCCCCGGGCAGGTGCCTCCTCCTACGAGCAGTACTTC.

The chain links TRBV6-2 or TRBV6-3 to TRBJ1-6; 7 bases map to TRBD1. Germline V gene data show CDR1 as MNHEY and CDR2 as SVGEGT. Unmatched junction bases numbered 6, after V lost 7 bases and J lost 6 bases. The CDR3 covers 14 residues. The CDR3 protein is CASTPQGGNSPLHF. The CDR3 bases are TGTGCCAGCACCCCGCAGGGGGGTAATTCACCCCTCCACTTT.

This clone showed up just once. This chain connects TRBV9 to TRBJ2-7; D perhaps matches TRBD1 (5 bases). Germline V gene sequence: CDR1 SGDLS, CDR2 YYNGEE. This CDR3 comprises 15 residues. Trimming pared 4 bases from V and 0 bases from J, leaving 14 bases between. This CDR3 reads CASSPTGAPSYEQYF. The CDR3, as DNA: TGTGCCAGCAGCCCCACAGGCGCTCCCTCCTACGAGCAGTACTTC.

Remarks on this clone: Other DNA variants within this sample encode the same CDR3. V usage is TRBV7-9 and J usage is TRBJ1-1; tentative D call: TRBD1 (6 bases). The CDR3 loop spans 14 amino acids. Germline-derived CDR1 and CDR2 are SEHNR and FQNEAQ (reference sequence). Trimming pared 3 bases from V and 1 base from J, leaving 9 bases between. CDR3 nucleotide sequence: TGTGCCAGCAGCTTGGGGGCGGGGAACACTGAAGCTTTCTTT. The encoded protein is CASSLGAGNTEAFF.

The chain recombines TRBV3-1 (or the pseudogene TRBV3-2) with TRBJ1-2; D not certain. Deletions cut 3 bases from V and 1 base from J, with 6 bases between. The CDR3 consists of 13 residues. Germline V gives CDR1 LGHDT, CDR2 YNNKEL (reference sequence). The CDR3 bases are TGTGCCAGCAGCCAGGGGTTTAACTATGGCTACACCTTC. Amino acid sequence: CASSQGFNYGYTF.

The chain joins TRBV13 to TRBJ2-3; 7 bases are shared with TRBD2. The V gene end was trimmed by 2 bases and the J gene end by 0 bases; junction bases not matched to a gene: 5. This CDR3 contains 16 residues. The V gene's germline CDR1 is PRHDT and CDR2 FYEKMQ (reference sequence). CDR3 in amino acids: CASSLRREWSTDTQYF. The CDR3 nucleotides are TGTGCCAGCAGCTTACGGCGGGAGTGGAGCACAGATACGCAGTATTTT.

The gene calls are TRBV9 and TRBJ2-5, with 7 bases fitting TRBD2. V was clipped by 3 bases and J by 5 bases; unmatched bases: 7. Germline V gene sequence: CDR1 SGDLS, CDR2 YYNGEE. CDR3 length: 14 amino acids. The CDR3 region has the DNA TGTGCCAGCAGCGCAGTTCGGCGGGGGGAGACCCAGTACTTC. The encoded protein is CASSAVRRGETQYF.

The chain has TRBV19 and TRBJ1-2, with D possibly TRBD1 on 6 matching bases. The CDR3 spans 15 residues. V dropped 5 bases and J dropped 6 bases, with 19 bases sitting between them. Germline-derived CDR1 and CDR2 are LNHDA and SQIVND (reference sequence). CDR3 residues: CASSDGTRGRNGYTF. In DNA, the CDR3 is TGTGCCAGTAGTGACGGTACACGGGGGCGAAATGGCTACACCTTC.

For this clone: Other nucleotide sequences from this sample produce the same CDR3. The J gene is TRBJ1-2, the V gene TRBV27; 8 nucleotides align to TRBD1. From germline, CDR1 is MNHEY and CDR2 SMNVEV (reference sequence). The V and J ends lost 5 bases and 11 bases, in that order; junction bases with no gene match: 16. This CDR3 is built from 15 residues. This chain's CDR3 is CASSPPRGLKSSYTF. For the CDR3, the DNA is TGTGCCAGCAGTCCCCCCAGGGGGCTAAAATCTTCTTACACCTTC.

This rearrangement joins TRBV30 to TRBJ2-5, with D perhaps matching TRBD1 or TRBD2 (5 bases each). V lost 2 bases, J lost 3 bases, and 13 bases lay in between. Germline CDR1 is GTSNPN and CDR2 is SVGIG (reference sequence). The CDR3 has 14 amino acids. The CDR3 spells CAWSTRGRKETQYF. DNA of the CDR3: TGTGCCTGGAGTACGAGGGGTAGGAAAGAGACCCAGTACTTC.

The chain carries TRBV5-1 and TRBJ1-2, with TRBD1 identical over 8 bases. The CDR3 totals 16 residues. Germline values: CDR1 SGHRS, CDR2 YFSETQ. V lost 3 bases to trimming and J lost 6 bases; unmatched junction nucleotides: 13. The CDR3 reads CASSSVDRGPTDGYTF. The CDR3 DNA follows: TGCGCCAGCAGCTCCGTTGACAGGGGCCCTACGGATGGCTACACCTTC. The full variable domain, completed using reference TRBV5-1 and TRBJ1-2, is KAGVTQTPRYLIKTRGQQVTLSCSPISGHRSVSWYQQTPGQGLQFLFEYFSETQRNKGNFPGRFSGRQFSNSRSEMNVSTLELGDSALYLCASSSVDRGPTDGYTFGSGTRLTVV.

The chain is built from TRBV27 and TRBJ2-7; D is unresolved. V lost 2 bases, J lost 4 bases, and 9 bases lay in between. Germline V gene lookup returns CDR1 MNHEY and CDR2 SMNVEV (reference sequence). The CDR3 contains 13 residues. The CDR3 DNA reads as TGTGCCAGCAGTTTAGTCTCAGAATACGAGCAGTACTTC. It is translated as CASSLVSEYEQYF.

This chain links TRBV13 with TRBJ2-7; the match to TRBD1 covers 7 bases. This CDR3 region has 14 residues. CDR1 and CDR2 (germline): PRHDT, FYEKMQ (reference sequence). J lost 2 bases, V lost 5 bases, and 6 bases had no gene match. The chain's CDR3 is CASSRTGEAYEQYF. Here the CDR3 DNA reads TGTGCCAGCAGCCGGACAGGCGAGGCCTACGAGCAGTACTTC.

The chain employs TRBV10-1 and TRBJ2-1; 9 positions agree with TRBD2. The germline gives CDR1 WNHNN, CDR2 SYGVQD (reference sequence). The V and J ends lost 3 bases and 10 bases, in that order; junction bases with no gene match: 13. This CDR3 is built from 16 residues. CDR3 residues: CASSDTLAGLRSEQFF. The CDR3 nucleotides are TGCGCCAGCAGTGATACTCTAGCGGGGCTCCGCTCCGAGCAGTTCTTC.

CDR3 sequence reads: CASSYGTPSMNTEAFF. The CDR3 DNA is TGTGCCAGCAGTTACGGGACACCGAGCATGAACACTGAAGCTTTCTTT. The J gene is TRBJ1-1, the V gene TRBV6-5, with TRBD1 as a possible D gene (6 bases). CDR1 MNHEY and CDR2 SVGAGI come from the germline V gene. Deletions cut 2 bases from V and 0 bases from J, with 13 bases between. This CDR3 has 16 amino acids.

In its sample, this clone was seen once. The rearrangement links TRBV11-1 to TRBJ2-1, with 12 bases that match TRBD2. The CDR3 contains 16 residues. J lost 8 bases, V lost 4 bases, and 9 bases had no gene match. Germline V gene sequence: CDR1 SGHAT, CDR2 FQDESV (reference sequence). CDR3 amino acids: CASSSRTSGDGDEQFF. CDR3 bases: TGTGCCAGCAGCTCAAGGACTAGCGGGGACGGGGATGAGCAGTTCTTC.

The CDR3 region is CASSSGQGTAEQYF. CDR3 sequence (DNA): TGCGCCAGCAGCTCCGGACAGGGGACGGCCGAGCAGTACTTC. The chain joins TRBV5-1 to TRBJ2-7, with 9 bases fitting TRBD1. After removal of 3 bases from V and 6 bases from J, the junction contained 7 bases not matched to a gene. The CDR3 extends over 14 amino acids. Per germline, CDR1 SGHRS and CDR2 YFSETQ.

The V call is TRBV10-3, the J call TRBJ2-7; TRBD2 matches at 7 bases. Trimming removed 2 bases from V and 4 bases from J; junction bases left unmatched: 11. CDR1 is ENHRY, CDR2 SYGVKD, per germline. The CDR3 covers 16 residues. Here the CDR3 reads CAISEGLGLRGYEQYF. The CDR3 nucleotides are TGTGCCATCAGTGAGGGACTAGGCCTGCGAGGGTACGAGCAGTACTTC.

The J gene is TRBJ1-1, the V gene TRBV6-5; a possible D gene is TRBD1 (5 bases). V dropped 0 bases and J dropped 5 bases, with 10 bases sitting between them. The CDR3 sequence is 14 residues long. CDR1 MNHEY and CDR2 SVGAGI come from the germline V gene. This chain's CDR3 is CASSYSSGWTEAFF. CDR3 DNA sequence: TGTGCCAGCAGTTACTCGTCAGGGTGGACTGAAGCTTTCTTT.

The V gene is TRBV11-2, the J gene TRBJ1-2; D may be TRBD1 (6 bases). Trimming stripped 3 bases from V and 0 bases from J, with 11 bases between. The CDR3 is made up of 15 amino acids. Germline loops: CDR1 SGHAT, CDR2 FQNNGV. CDR3: CASSFVRGANYGYTF. CDR3 in DNA: TGTGCCAGCAGCTTCGTCAGGGGTGCTAACTATGGCTACACCTTC.

The V call is TRBV7-6, the J call TRBJ2-7; no clear D gene. Trimming took off 5 bases at V and 2 bases at J, with 16 bases between the two ends. This CDR3 region has 15 residues. Germline-derived CDR1 and CDR2 are SGHVS and FNYEAQ. Here the CDR3 reads CASSITDSSTYEQYF. The DNA for the CDR3 is TGTGCCAGCAGCATAACCGATTCCAGCACCTACGAGCAGTACTTC.

This chain uses TRBV24-1 with TRBJ1-4, with no clear D. The CDR3 is made up of 13 amino acids. V was pared by 9 bases and J by 1 base, with 8 bases between. CDR1 is KGHDR and CDR2 is SFDVKD in the germline V gene. The CDR3 bases are TGTGCCACCCCCTCAGGAACTAATGAAAAACTGTTTTTT. The encoded protein is CATPSGTNEKLFF.

The chain joins TRBV5-1 to TRBJ2-5; TRBD2 might be the D (6 bases). The germline V gene encodes CDR1 SGHRS and CDR2 YFSETQ. Trimming removed 0 bases at V and 4 bases at J, with 16 bases between. This CDR3 comprises 16 residues. The DNA of the CDR3 is TGCGCCAGCAGCTTGGTCCCGCGGGGCCAGGGAGAGACCCAGTACTTC. Its protein product is CASSLVPRGQGETQYF.

This chain joins TRBV6-6 and TRBJ2-7, with a weak D call TRBD2 (5 bases). The CDR3 is 13 amino acids. The germline V gene has CDR1 MNHNY and CDR2 SVGAGI (reference sequence). Trimming stripped 6 bases from V and 2 bases from J, with 11 bases between. The CDR3 sequence is CASRKLETYEQYF. The CDR3 DNA is TGTGCCAGCAGAAAACTAGAGACCTACGAGCAGTACTTC.

The J gene is TRBJ1-1, the V gene TRBV18; D remains unclear. This CDR3 is built from 14 residues. V lost 2 bases, J lost 5 bases, and 12 bases lay in between. Per the germline V gene, CDR1 is KGHSH and CDR2 is LQKENI. The CDR3 bases are TGTGCCAGCTCACCAAAGACGGGAGGAACTGAAGCTTTCTTT. It specifies CASSPKTGGTEAFF.